Sequencing of this T cell receptor (beta chain) was carried out in a study of blood T cell repertoires in COVID-19. Participants, about 18 to 89 years old, spanned approximately 26 US areas. TCRdb keeps only in-frame clones here, not all; method: immunoSEQ multiplex PCR. The sample comprises 350,000 or so clones, roughly 90% of which are singletons, and 0.85% to 1.3% rests with the top ten. The ends lost 2 bases at V and 7 bases at J; junction bases unmatched: 4. This CDR3 spans 14 amino acids. Germline loops: CDR1 SEHNR, CDR2 FQNEAQ (reference sequence). Sequencing used PBMCs or T cells enriched from blood (not recorded which). The V and J genes are TRBV7-9 and TRBJ1-4, with 7 bases fitting TRBD1. This clonotype was sampled from a woman aged 25-40 years who had been exposed to COVID-19. In DNA, the CDR3 is TGTGCCAGCAGCTTACCGGGACAGCTTGAAAAACTGTTTTTT. It is translated as CASSLPGQLEKLFF.